Presented here are 2 T cell receptor beta chains from one specimen sequenced in a study of T cell repertoires in cytomegalovirus infection. Using its own MiXCR run on the reads, TCRdb lists one record per CDR3 protein. The sample shows around 140,000 distinct CDR3 sequences, more than 30% of them seen only once. Their antigens are not known. The sample consisted of CD8+ T cells from cultured PBMCs, taken from culture after CMV antigen stimulation. The receptor set was obtained from a human donor in good health (CMV status not recorded). Some clones in this sample may be carry-over from other donors' samples.

This clonotype was detected many times. V gene TRBV7-3 combines with J gene TRBJ2-1; TRBD2 matches 8 bases. CDR1 and CDR2 (germline): SGHTA, FQGTGA. Germline trimming cut 1 base from V and 7 bases from J; bases unmatched to any gene: 9. The CDR3 is 16 amino acids. The CDR3 loop is CASSLIGGGLVNEQFF. The CDR3 DNA reads as TGTGCCAGCAGCTTAATTGGCGGGGGGCTGGTGAATGAGCAGTTCTTC.

The chain couples TRBV5-5 to TRBJ1-3, with D unresolved. The CDR3 runs to 14 residues. Trimming took off 4 bases at V and 5 bases at J, with 13 bases between the two ends. Germline CDR1 and CDR2: SGHKS and YYEKEE (reference sequence). The CDR3 coding sequence is TGTGCCAGCAGCCCCGGCTCAAACCGAAACACCATATATTTT. It codes for CASSPGSNRNTIYF.